The 32 T cell receptor beta chains listed next were all sequenced from one sample in a study of T cell responses to AZD1222 COVID-19 vaccine. TCRdb's copy holds only in-frame clones and misses some; the assay was immunoSEQ multiplex PCR. The table includes over 95,000 clones, approximately 93% detected once. The source was peripheral blood, collected on day 0 of AZD1222 vaccination. The source is an adult in good health.

The CDR3 bases are TGTGCCAGCGTCTCGCCGAACACCGGGGAGCTGTTTTTT. Its translation: CASVSPNTGELFF. The rearrangement links TRBV9 to TRBJ2-2; D not resolved. The V end was cut by 7 bases, the J end by 0 bases, with 7 bases between. This CDR3 has 13 residues. From germline, CDR1 is SGDLS and CDR2 YYNGEE.

By share, this clone ranks as large. The chain combines TRBV6-4 with TRBJ1-6; no definite D call. Germline CDR1 and CDR2: MRHNA and SNTAGT. The CDR3 runs to 14 residues. Trimming took off 6 bases at V and 5 bases at J, with 11 bases between the two ends. The CDR3 bases are TGTGCCAGCAGCGATACCGGGGATAATTCACCCCTCCACTTT. Its translation is CASSDTGDNSPLHF.

This sequence joins TRBV21-1 and TRBJ1-5. TRBV21-1 is described as a pseudogene. The CDR3 sequence is 18 residues long. This chain's CDR3 is CASSKNPRGRESNQPQHF. The CDR3 region has the DNA TGTGCCAGCAGCAAAAATCCGAGGGGGCGGGAGAGCAATCAGCCCCAGCATTTT.

The chain combines TRBV29-1 with TRBJ1-3; D ambiguous. CDR1 and CDR2 (germline): SQVTM, ANQGSEA. CDR3 length: 13 residues. V lost 5 bases, J lost 1 base, and 9 bases lay in between. The CDR3 bases are TGCAGCGTTCAACGAGAGTCTGGAAACACCATATATTTT. This codes for CSVQRESGNTIYF.

The CDR3 DNA follows: TGTGCCAGCAGCTTAGCCATCTGGGGGGACAGGGGAACCGGGGAGCTGTTTTTT. Protein product: CASSLAIWGDRGTGELFF. The chain carries TRBV7-2 and TRBJ2-2; 10 bases fit TRBD1. V lost 0 bases, J lost 5 bases, and 9 bases stayed unmatched. Germline V gene data show CDR1 as SGHTA and CDR2 as FQGNSA. CDR3 length: 18 residues.

This chain links TRBV7-9 with TRBJ1-2, with 9 bases fitting TRBD1. There are 16 residues in the CDR3. Losses at the gene ends were 3 bases for V and 1 base for J; bases not matched to a gene: 6. Germline values: CDR1 SEHNR, CDR2 FQNEAQ (reference sequence). CDR3 nucleotide sequence: TGTGCCAGCAGCTTCCGGGACAGGGAAATTAACTATGGCTACACCTTC. Translated, it gives CASSFRDREINYGYTF.

The gene calls are TRBV20-1 and TRBJ2-2; 9 positions match TRBD2. Trimming at V came to 3 bases and at J to 5 bases, leaving 4 bases not matched to a gene. Per the germline V gene, CDR1 is DFQATT and CDR2 is SNEGSKA (reference sequence). This CDR3 comprises 14 residues. The CDR3 reads CSASWSGGTGELFF. In DNA form, the CDR3 reads TGCAGTGCTAGTTGGAGCGGGGGGACCGGGGAGCTGTTTTTT.

This clone was seen a single time. The genes are TRBV7-9 and TRBJ2-2; TRBD1 matches 9 bases. This CDR3 has 16 residues. CDR1 is SEHNR and CDR2 is FQNEAQ in the germline V gene (reference sequence). The V gene end was trimmed by 3 bases and the J gene end by 5 bases; junction bases not matched to a gene: 7. As DNA, the CDR3 is TGTGCCAGCAGCTTGAGGGACAGGGTCGGGACCGGGGAGCTGTTTTTT. It is translated as CASSLRDRVGTGELFF.

The chain uses TRBV4-3 and TRBJ2-1, with a weak D call TRBD1 (6 bases). Between the trimmed V and J ends, which lost 4 bases and 6 bases, there was a span of 16 bases. The CDR3 has 15 residues. Germline loops: CDR1 LGHNA, CDR2 YSLEER. Here the CDR3 DNA reads TGCGCCAGCAGCCCTCAGGGGAATTATGTCAATGAGCAGTTCTTC. Translation gives CASSPQGNYVNEQFF.

The chain uses TRBV19 and TRBJ1-1, with 8 bases fitting TRBD1. The CDR3 runs to 14 residues. Trimming removed 6 bases from V and 5 bases from J; junction bases left unmatched: 8. Germline CDR1 is LNHDA and CDR2 is SQIVND (reference sequence). The CDR3 nucleotides read TGTGCCAGTAGCCCAGGGGGCAGGAGGACTGAAGCTTTCTTT. It specifies CASSPGGRRTEAFF. Combining the CDR3 with reference TRBV19 and TRBJ1-1 gives the whole variable domain DGGITQSPKYLFRKEGQNVTLSCEQNLNHDAMYWYRQDPGQGLRLIYYSQIVNDFQKGDIAEGYSVSREKKESFPLTVTSAQKNPTAFYLCASSPGGRRTEAFFGQGTRLTVV.

The rearrangement links TRBV5-1 to TRBJ2-2; weak D call: TRBD1 (5 bases). The CDR3 extends over 15 amino acids. Germline loops: CDR1 SGHRS, CDR2 YFSETQ. V lost 0 bases, J lost 0 bases, and 6 bases lay in between. CDR3 bases: TGCGCCAGCAGCTTGGGGGGCGCGAACACCGGGGAGCTGTTTTTT. Protein: CASSLGGANTGELFF.

The chain recombines TRBV6-5 with TRBJ1-4; D not certain. The V gene lost 6 bases and the J gene lost 5 bases, with 16 bases spanning the gap. Germline CDR1 and CDR2: MNHEY and SVGAGI. CDR3 size: 15 residues. CDR3 protein: CASSPSGGRNEKLFF. The CDR3 bases are TGTGCCAGCAGCCCGTCGGGTGGTCGAAATGAAAAACTGTTTTTT.

The rearrangement links TRBV28 to TRBJ1-2; tentative D call: TRBD1 (6 bases). Between the trimmed V and J ends, which lost 6 bases and 7 bases, there was a span of 15 bases. Looked up from germline, CDR1 is MDHEN and CDR2 is SYDVKM. The CDR3 runs 13 residues. The DNA for the CDR3 is TGTGCCAGCAGGACAACAGGGTCTCGTGGCTACACCTTC. The encoded protein is CASRTTGSRGYTF.

The V call is TRBV24-1, the J call TRBJ2-5; possibly TRBD2 for D (6 bases). With 3 bases removed from V and 1 base from J, the gap between germline ends came to 11 bases. The germline CDR1 and CDR2 sequences are KGHDR and SFDVKD. CDR3 length: 15 amino acids. The CDR3 nucleotides read TGTGCCACCAGTGATCCCGGGACTCCCCAAGAGACCCAGTACTTC. It yields the protein CATSDPGTPQETQYF.

The CDR3 DNA follows: TGTGCCAGCAGCCTTCAGACACAGGGCGGGGGTGGCTACACCTTC. Protein: CASSLQTQGGGGYTF. The V and J genes are TRBV3-1 (or the pseudogene TRBV3-2) and TRBJ1-2; a possible D gene is TRBD1 (6 bases). Trimming shortened V by 4 bases and J by 7 bases, and 19 bases separated the two germline ends. CDR1 and CDR2 from the germline V gene are LGHDT and YNNKEL (reference sequence). This CDR3 comprises 15 residues.

This sequence joins TRBV20-1 and TRBJ2-7; D uncertain. The CDR3 length is 11 residues. Trimming stripped 2 bases from V and 3 bases from J, with 5 bases between. Germline CDR1 is DFQATT and CDR2 is SNEGSKA (reference sequence). As DNA, the CDR3 is TGCAGTGCTAGAAACGTCTACGAGCAGTACTTC. This encodes CSARNVYEQYF.

This clone was recorded a few times. This rearrangement joins TRBV5-4 to TRBJ1-5, with 9 positions matching TRBD1. CDR3 length equals 14 residues. Germline assignment: CDR1 SGHNT and CDR2 YYREEE (reference sequence). Trimming removed 4 bases from V and 4 bases from J; junction bases left unmatched: 3. CDR3 nucleotide sequence: TGTGCCAGCAGCCGGACAGGGGAAAATCAGCCCCAGCATTTT. Translated, it gives CASSRTGENQPQHF.

This chain links TRBV24-1 with TRBJ2-1; weak D call: TRBD1 (6 bases). Germline V gives CDR1 KGHDR, CDR2 SFDVKD. The CDR3 loop spans 15 amino acids. The V and J ends lost 4 bases and 5 bases respectively, with 14 bases between them. CDR3 protein: CATSDTGTQNNEQFF. In nucleotides, the CDR3 is TGTGCCACCAGTGACACCGGGACACAGAACAATGAGCAGTTCTTC.

The V call is TRBV19, the J call TRBJ1-1; weak D call: TRBD1 (5 bases). This CDR3 has 14 residues. Trimming took off 6 bases at V and 1 base at J, with 12 bases between the two ends. Looked up from germline, CDR1 is LNHDA and CDR2 is SQIVND (reference sequence). The CDR3, as DNA: TGTGCCAGTAGCAACCTAGGGGCGAACACTGAAGCTTTCTTT. It yields the protein CASSNLGANTEAFF.

The rearrangement uses TRBV4-2 and TRBJ1-2; 8 bases map to TRBD1. The ends lost 4 bases at V and 5 bases at J; junction bases unmatched: 6. The length of the CDR3 is 14 residues. CDR1 and CDR2 (germline): LGHNA, YNFKEQ. CDR3 bases: TGTGCCAGCAGCCCCGGACAGGGCCCATATGGCTACACCTTC. Its translation is CASSPGQGPYGYTF.

V and J are TRBV3-1 (or the pseudogene TRBV3-2) and TRBJ1-2, with D perhaps TRBD1 (5 bases). CDR3 size: 14 residues. Trimming shortened V by 5 bases and J by 1 base, and 11 bases separated the two germline ends. Germline assignment: CDR1 LGHDT and CDR2 YNNKEL (reference sequence). DNA for the CDR3: TGTGCCAGCAGCAGACAGTATAATAACTATGGCTACACCTTC. Translation gives CASSRQYNNYGYTF.

The CDR3 nucleotides read TGTGCCAGCAGCTTAATCCTTAATGAAAAACTGTTTTTT. Translated: CASSLILNEKLFF. The chain couples TRBV11-2 to TRBJ1-4; D unclear. The germline V gene encodes CDR1 SGHAT and CDR2 FQNNGV. CDR3 length equals 13 residues. The ends were cut back, 2 bases at V and 4 bases at J, with 5 bases in the middle.

This rearrangement joins TRBV6-5 to TRBJ2-5; D ambiguous. Germline V CDR1 and CDR2: MNHEY, SVGAGI. The length of the CDR3 is 11 residues. Trimming took 5 bases from V and 5 from J, leaving 6 bases between them. The CDR3 loop is CASSTRETQYF. In DNA, the CDR3 is TGTGCCAGCAGTACCCGTGAGACCCAGTACTTC.

The rearrangement links TRBV7-9 to TRBJ1-2, with D unclear. The CDR3 runs 17 residues. The germline V gene has CDR1 SEHNR and CDR2 FQNEAQ (reference sequence). The V end lost 3 bases, the J end lost 6 bases, and 23 bases lay between the germline ends. Here the CDR3 reads CASSFFSGDRGEDGYTF. As DNA, the CDR3 is TGTGCCAGCAGCTTTTTTTCAGGAGACCGCGGGGAGGATGGCTACACCTTC.

The rearrangement uses TRBV30 and TRBJ2-5; tentatively, D is TRBD1 (5 bases). The CDR3 has 13 residues. Trimming stripped 0 bases from V and 4 bases from J, with 9 bases between. Germline-derived CDR1 and CDR2 are GTSNPN and SVGIG (reference sequence). Here the CDR3 DNA reads TGTGCCTGGAGTGTGTCAAGGGGAGAGACCCAGTACTTC. Translating gives CAWSVSRGETQYF. The full variable domain, with the rest looked up from reference TRBV30 and TRBJ2-5, is SQTIHQWPATLVQPVGSPLSLECTVEGTSNPNLYWYRQAAGRGLQLLFYSVGIGQISSEVPQNLSASRPQDRQFILSSKKLLLSDSGFYLCAWSVSRGETQYFGPGTRLLVL.

This sequence joins TRBV11-2 and TRBJ2-7; TRBD1 might be the D (6 bases). The CDR3 spans 12 residues. V lost 5 bases and J lost 3, with 8 bases in between. CDR1 SGHAT and CDR2 FQNNGV come from the germline V gene. Here the CDR3 reads CASSRGGYEQYF. In nucleotides, the CDR3 is TGTGCCAGCAGCCGAGGGGGCTACGAGCAGTACTTC.

The count of this clone is one. The rearrangement links TRBV5-1 to TRBJ2-3; TRBD1 is a possible D gene (7 bases). V lost 0 bases and J lost 4, with 12 bases in between. From germline, CDR1 is SGHRS and CDR2 YFSETQ. This CDR3 is built from 15 residues. The chain's CDR3 is CASSLVQGGPDTQYF. The CDR3 DNA reads as TGCGCCAGCAGCTTGGTGCAGGGGGGCCCAGATACGCAGTATTTT.

The chain employs TRBV2 and TRBJ1-2; possible D gene TRBD1, 6 bases. Germline assignment: CDR1 SNHLY and CDR2 FYNNEI. Trimming left V 6 bases short and J 7 bases short, with 24 bases between. The CDR3 is 16 amino acids. The CDR3 region has the DNA TGTGCCAGCAGCCCAAGGGTGGGGGCGCTTATAGGTGGCTACACCTTC. It encodes CASSPRVGALIGGYTF. The full variable domain, with the rest looked up from reference TRBV2 and TRBJ1-2, is EPEVTQTPSHQVTQMGQEVILRCVPISNHLYFYWYRQILGQKVEFLVSFYNNEISEKSEIFDDQFSVERPDGSNFTLKIRSTKLEDSAMYFCASSPRVGALIGGYTFGSGTRLTVV.

J is TRBJ2-2 and V is TRBV5-1; 10 positions match TRBD1. The CDR3 spans 16 residues. V gave up 4 bases and J gave up 4 bases; unmatched junction bases: 7. The germline gives CDR1 SGHRS, CDR2 YFSETQ. In DNA form, the CDR3 reads TGCGCCAGCAGCCATGGCAGGACAGGGGGCACCGGGGAGCTGTTTTTT. Translated: CASSHGRTGGTGELFF. Full variable domain (remainder filled in from reference TRBV5-1 and TRBJ2-2): KAGVTQTPRYLIKTRGQQVTLSCSPISGHRSVSWYQQTPGQGLQFLFEYFSETQRNKGNFPGRFSGRQFSNSRSEMNVSTLELGDSALYLCASSHGRTGGTGELFFGEGSRLTVL.

The J gene is TRBJ2-7, the V gene TRBV27; 9 bases fit TRBD1. There are 17 residues in the CDR3. CDR1 and CDR2 from the germline V gene are MNHEY and SMNVEV (reference sequence). Trimming at V came to 5 bases and at J to 4 bases, leaving 15 bases not matched to a gene. The CDR3 loop is CASSPATAWGQGYEQYF. DNA of the CDR3: TGTGCCAGCAGTCCAGCCACGGCCTGGGGACAGGGATACGAGCAGTACTTC.

In this sample, this clone turned up once. The chain carries TRBV7-3 and TRBJ1-5; unclear D gene. There are 11 residues in the CDR3. Germline loops: CDR1 SGHTA, CDR2 FQGTGA. V lost 5 bases, J lost 12 bases, and 11 bases lay in between. This CDR3 is CASSQGLVQHF. As DNA, the CDR3 is TGTGCCAGCAGCCAAGGCCTGGTCCAGCATTTT.

The V and J genes are TRBV5-5 and TRBJ2-1; TRBD2 agrees at 8 bases. The CDR3 spans 15 residues. Germline CDR1 and CDR2: SGHKS and YYEKEE (reference sequence). The J segment lost 0 bases and the V segment lost 4 bases, leaving 3 bases of the junction unmatched. CDR3 nucleotide sequence: TGTGCCAGCAGCCCGGGGGGGAGCTCCTACAATGAGCAGTTCTTC. It codes for CASSPGGSSYNEQFF.